Ten or more counts support the clone carrying this T cell receptor (beta chain). Its cognate antigen is unknown. This CDR3 has 16 amino acids. Germline V lookup: CDR1 SGHVS, CDR2 FQNEAQ. J was trimmed by 2 bases and V by 3 bases; bases with no gene match: 10. The data belong to a study of T cell repertoires in cytomegalovirus infection. Study details: Indications came from public TCR beta signatures; they pointed to CMV infection and to a matching HLA type.

TCRdb itself ran the reads through MiXCR, one entry per CDR3 protein. The data show about 890,000 distinct CDR3 sequences, roughly 30% seen once. The chain carries TRBV7-8 and TRBJ2-7; 7 bases align to TRBD1. The receptor's source is a human donor in good health (CMV status not recorded). Some clones in this sample may be carry-over from other donors' samples. Here the sequenced sample was cultured CD8+ T cells from PBMCs, taken from culture after CMV antigen stimulation. The CDR3 is CASSLTGPAVPYEQYF. The CDR3 coding sequence is TGTGCCAGCAGCTTGACAGGGCCGGCGGTACCCTACGAGCAGTACTTC. Variable domain in full (rest from reference TRBV7-8 and TRBJ2-7): GAGVSQSPRYKVAKRGQDVALRCDPISGHVSLFWYQQALGQGPEFLTYFQNEAQLDKSGLPSDRFFAERPEGSVSTLKIQRTQQEDSAVYLCASSLTGPAVPYEQYFGPGTRLTVT.